The source of this TCR beta chain is a study of shared clonotypes between healthy human individuals. The CDR3 runs 15 residues. The V gene end was trimmed by 6 bases and the J gene end by 6 bases; junction bases not matched to a gene: 12. Germline assignment: CDR1 MNHEY and CDR2 SVGAGI. The data were produced by immunoSEQ multiplex PCR, yet TCRdb's version contains in-frame clones alone and is incomplete. The sample includes over 2 million clones, over 85% of them seen just once. This sequence originates from a man aged 18-30 years in good health. Material: naive CD4+ T cells sorted from blood. The subset was: CD45RA+ positively selected. This chain joins TRBV6-5 and TRBJ2-7, with 9 bases matching TRBD1. The DNA for the CDR3 is TGTGCCAGCAGACGCGGCGGGACAGGGAGCGTCGAGCAGTACTTC. Translated, it gives CASRRGGTGSVEQYF.